The T cell receptor beta chain described here comes from a study of blood T cell repertoires in COVID-19. Study in general: The origin of the acute and convalescent COVID-19 samples was the United States, Italy and Spain. Sources were T cells, B-cell-depleted T cells, or PBMCs; the material itself was cDNA or gDNA.

The CDR3 extends over 13 amino acids. The germline V and J ends were trimmed by 2 bases and 4 bases, with 7 bases remaining between them. Only in-frame clones appear in the TCRdb table, and some are missing; sequencing was by immunoSEQ multiplex PCR. The sample shows some 290,000 clones, nearly 90% of them seen only once. The Seattle patients, enrolled during active infection, were followed longitudinally. The receptor's source is a woman between 25 and 40 years old with COVID-19, enrolled during active disease. The chain recombines TRBV12-3 or TRBV12-4 with TRBJ2-3, with a tentative D call TRBD2 (5 bases). Specimen: peripheral blood. DNA for the CDR3: TGTGCCAGCAGTTTAACTAGTTCAGATACGCAGTATTTT. It specifies CASSLTSSDTQYF.